This T cell receptor (beta chain) derives from a study of CD8 T cells in Susac syndrome. Study outcomes and limitations: By the study's own acknowledgment, its TCR sequencing and HLA analysis included relatively few individuals.

It was with random hexamers that roughly 0.45 to 1 ug RNA was reverse transcribed. Each CDR3 protein gets one entry after TCRdb re-called the immunoSEQ multiplex PCR reads with MiXCR. In the table there are about 210,000 distinct CDR3 sequences, approximately 95% of which are singletons. Note on this clonotype: Its matching antigen is unknown.

The multiple sclerosis control group comprised treatment-naive patients with stable or active relapsing-remitting disease. Purification of the CD8+ and CD4+ T cells relied on negative isolation, and TEMRA cells underwent FACS enrichment. The CDR3 has 13 residues. V was pared by 5 bases and J by 8 bases, with 17 bases between. Germline lookup yields CDR1 GTSNPN and CDR2 SVGIG (reference sequence). The sequenced sample consisted of CD4+ T cells from PBMCs. This chain connects TRBV30 to TRBJ2-3; D call uncertain. This TCR was recovered from a human donor with multiple sclerosis. The CDR3 sequence: CAWPDQILVTQYF. The CDR3 DNA follows: TGTGCCTGGCCAGATCAGATCCTGGTTACGCAGTATTTT.